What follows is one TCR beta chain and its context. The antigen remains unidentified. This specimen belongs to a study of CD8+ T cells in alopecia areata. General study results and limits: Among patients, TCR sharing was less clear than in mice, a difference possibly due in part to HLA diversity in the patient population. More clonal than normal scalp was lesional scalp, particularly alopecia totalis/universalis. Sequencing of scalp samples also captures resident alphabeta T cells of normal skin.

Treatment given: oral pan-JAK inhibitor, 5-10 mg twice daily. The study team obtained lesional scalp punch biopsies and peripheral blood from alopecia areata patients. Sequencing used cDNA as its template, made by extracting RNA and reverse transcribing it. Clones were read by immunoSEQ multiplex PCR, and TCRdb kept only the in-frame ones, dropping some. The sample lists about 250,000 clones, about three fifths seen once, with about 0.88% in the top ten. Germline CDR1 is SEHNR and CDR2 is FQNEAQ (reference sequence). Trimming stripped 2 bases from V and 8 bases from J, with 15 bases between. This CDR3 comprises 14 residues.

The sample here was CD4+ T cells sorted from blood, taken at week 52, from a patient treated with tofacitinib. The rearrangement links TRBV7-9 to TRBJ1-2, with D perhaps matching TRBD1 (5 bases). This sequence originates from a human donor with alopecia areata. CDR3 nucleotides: TGTGCCAGCAGCTTATACAGGATGAGTCCCGGCTACACCTTC. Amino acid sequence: CASSLYRMSPGYTF.